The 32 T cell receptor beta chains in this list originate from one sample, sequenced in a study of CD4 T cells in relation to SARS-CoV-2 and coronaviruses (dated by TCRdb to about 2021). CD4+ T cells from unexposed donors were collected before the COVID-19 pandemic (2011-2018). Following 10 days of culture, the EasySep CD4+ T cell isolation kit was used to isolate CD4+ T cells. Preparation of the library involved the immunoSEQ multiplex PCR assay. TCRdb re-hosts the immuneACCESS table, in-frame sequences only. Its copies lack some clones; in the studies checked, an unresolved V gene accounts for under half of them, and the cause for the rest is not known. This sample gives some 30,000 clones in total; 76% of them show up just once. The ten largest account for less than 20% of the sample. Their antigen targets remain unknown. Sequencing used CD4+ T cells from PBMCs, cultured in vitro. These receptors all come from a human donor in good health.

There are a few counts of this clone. CDR3 amino acids: CASSKQLAQGGNTIYF. CDR3 bases: TGTGCCAGCAGCAAACAGTTAGCACAGGGGGGAAACACCATATATTTT. J is TRBJ1-3 and V is TRBV21-1; the table's D call of TRBD1 was not tested on the DNA. TRBV21-1 is annotated as a pseudogene. The CDR3 contains 16 residues.

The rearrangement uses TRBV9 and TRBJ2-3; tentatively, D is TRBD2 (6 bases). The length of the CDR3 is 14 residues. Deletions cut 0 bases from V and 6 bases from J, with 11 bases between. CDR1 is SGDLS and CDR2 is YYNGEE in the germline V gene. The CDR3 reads CASSVVSSGDTQYF. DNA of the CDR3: TGTGCCAGCAGCGTAGTGAGTAGCGGCGATACGCAGTATTTT. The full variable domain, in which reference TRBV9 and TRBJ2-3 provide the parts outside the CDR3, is DSGVTQTPKHLITATGQRVTLRCSPRSGDLSVYWYQQSLDQGLQFLIQYYNGEERAKGNILERFSAQQFPDLHSELNLSSLELGDSALYFCASSVVSSGDTQYFGPGTRLTVL.

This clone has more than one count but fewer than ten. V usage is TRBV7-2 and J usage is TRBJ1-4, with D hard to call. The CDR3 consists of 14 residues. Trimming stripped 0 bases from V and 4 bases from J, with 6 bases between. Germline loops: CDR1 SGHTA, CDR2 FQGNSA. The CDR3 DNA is TGTGCCAGCAGCTTAGCGGGGATTAATGAAAAACTGTTTTTT. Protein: CASSLAGINEKLFF.

CDR3 in DNA: TGTGCCAGCAGCTGGGGGGCCCAGAGTGAAGCTTTCTTT. This sequence encodes CASSWGAQSEAFF. The chain employs TRBV7-9 and TRBJ1-1; tentative D call: TRBD1 (6 bases). Germline V gene data show CDR1 as SEHNR and CDR2 as FQNEAQ (reference sequence). The CDR3 sequence is 13 residues long. V gave up 4 bases and J gave up 7 bases, with 13 bases separating them.

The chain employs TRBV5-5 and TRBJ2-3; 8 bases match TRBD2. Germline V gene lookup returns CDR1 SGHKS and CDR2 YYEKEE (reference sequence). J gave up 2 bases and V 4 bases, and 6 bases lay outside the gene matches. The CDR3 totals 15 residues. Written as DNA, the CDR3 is TGTGCCAGCAGCGGCTGGACTAGCCCCACAGATACGCAGTATTTT. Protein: CASSGWTSPTDTQYF.

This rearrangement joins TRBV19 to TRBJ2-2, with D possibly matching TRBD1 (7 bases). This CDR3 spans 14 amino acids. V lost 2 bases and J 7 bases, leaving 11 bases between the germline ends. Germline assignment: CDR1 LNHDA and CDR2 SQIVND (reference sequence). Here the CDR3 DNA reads TGTGCCAGTAGTATAACAGGGGAGGTCGGGGAGCTGTTTTTT. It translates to CASSITGEVGELFF.

Here the CDR3 DNA reads TGTGCCAGCAGTTGGGCAGGGGGCGCAGGGGCTAATTCACCCCTCCACTTT. Protein: CASSWAGGAGANSPLHF. This chain links TRBV5-8 with TRBJ1-6; 8 bases match TRBD1. The V and J ends lost 5 bases and 6 bases, in that order; junction bases with no gene match: 13. There are 17 residues in the CDR3. CDR1 is SGHTS and CDR2 is YDEGEE in the germline V gene. The complete variable domain, with remaining parts taken from reference TRBV5-8 and TRBJ1-6, reads EAGVTQSPTHLIKTRGQQATLRCSPISGHTSVYWYQQALGLGLQFLLWYDEGEERNRGNFPPRFSGRQFPNYSSELNVNALELEDSALYLCASSWAGGAGANSPLHFGNGTRLTVT.

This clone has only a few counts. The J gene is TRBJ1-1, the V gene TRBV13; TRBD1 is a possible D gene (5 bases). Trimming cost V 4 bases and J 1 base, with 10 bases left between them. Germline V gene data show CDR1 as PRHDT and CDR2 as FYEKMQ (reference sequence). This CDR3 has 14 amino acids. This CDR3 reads CASSWGDSNTEAFF. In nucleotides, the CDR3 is TGTGCCAGCAGCTGGGGGGATTCGAACACTGAAGCTTTCTTT.

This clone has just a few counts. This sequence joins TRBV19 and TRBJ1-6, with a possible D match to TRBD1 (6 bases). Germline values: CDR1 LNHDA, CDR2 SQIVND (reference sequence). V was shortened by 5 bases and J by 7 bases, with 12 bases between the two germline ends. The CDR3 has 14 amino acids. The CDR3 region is CASSSGQRNSPLHF. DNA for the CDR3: TGTGCCAGTAGTTCGGGACAACGGAATTCACCCCTCCACTTT.

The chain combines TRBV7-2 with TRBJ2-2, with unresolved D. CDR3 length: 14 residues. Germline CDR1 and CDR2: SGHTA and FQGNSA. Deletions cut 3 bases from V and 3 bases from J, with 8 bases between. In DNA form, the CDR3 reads TGTGCCAGCAGCTTTAATACGGACACCGGGGAGCTGTTTTTT. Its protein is CASSFNTDTGELFF.

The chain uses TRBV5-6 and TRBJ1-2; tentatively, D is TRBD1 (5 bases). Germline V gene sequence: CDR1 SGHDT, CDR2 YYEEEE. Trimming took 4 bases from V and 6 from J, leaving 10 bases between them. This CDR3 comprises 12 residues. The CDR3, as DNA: TGTGCCAGCAGCCGGGGGGGAGATGGCTACACCTTC. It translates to CASSRGGDGYTF.

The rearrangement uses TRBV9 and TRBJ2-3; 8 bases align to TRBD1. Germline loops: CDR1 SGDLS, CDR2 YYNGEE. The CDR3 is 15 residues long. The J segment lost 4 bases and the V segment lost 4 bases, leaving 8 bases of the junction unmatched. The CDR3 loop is CASSNGTGVADTQYF. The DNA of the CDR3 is TGTGCCAGCAGCAACGGGACAGGAGTCGCAGATACGCAGTATTTT.

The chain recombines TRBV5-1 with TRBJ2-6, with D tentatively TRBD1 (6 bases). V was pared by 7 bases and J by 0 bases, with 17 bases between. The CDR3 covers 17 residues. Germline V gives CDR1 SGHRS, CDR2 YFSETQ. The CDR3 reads CASGQGLRSSGANVLTF. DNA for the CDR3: TGCGCCAGCGGTCAGGGGCTTAGGAGCTCTGGGGCCAACGTCCTGACTTTC.

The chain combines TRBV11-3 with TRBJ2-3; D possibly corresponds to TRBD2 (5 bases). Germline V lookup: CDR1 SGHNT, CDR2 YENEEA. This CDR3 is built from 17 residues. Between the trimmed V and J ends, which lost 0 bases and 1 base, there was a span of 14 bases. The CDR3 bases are TGTGCCAGCAGCTTAGAGGGGTCGGGATCTGGCACAGATACGCAGTATTTT. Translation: CASSLEGSGSGTDTQYF.

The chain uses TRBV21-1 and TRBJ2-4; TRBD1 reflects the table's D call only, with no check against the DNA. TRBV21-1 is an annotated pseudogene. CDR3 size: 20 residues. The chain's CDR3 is CASSSFHNRERTLAKNIQYF. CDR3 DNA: TGTGCCAGCAGCTCATTCCACAACAGGGAGCGAACCCTAGCCAAAAACATTCAGTACTTC.

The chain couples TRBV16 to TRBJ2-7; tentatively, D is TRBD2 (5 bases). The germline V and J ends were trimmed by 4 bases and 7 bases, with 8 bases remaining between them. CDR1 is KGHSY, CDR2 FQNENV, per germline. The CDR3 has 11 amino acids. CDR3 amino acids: CASSLEAEQYF. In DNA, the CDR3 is TGTGCCAGCAGCCTGGAGGCGGAGCAGTACTTC. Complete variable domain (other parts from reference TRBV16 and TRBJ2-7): GEEVAQTPKHLVRGEGQKAKLYCAPIKGHSYVFWYQQVLKNEFKFLISFQNENVFDETGMPKERFSAKCLPNSPCSLEIQATKLEDSAVYFCASSLEAEQYFGPGTRLTVT.

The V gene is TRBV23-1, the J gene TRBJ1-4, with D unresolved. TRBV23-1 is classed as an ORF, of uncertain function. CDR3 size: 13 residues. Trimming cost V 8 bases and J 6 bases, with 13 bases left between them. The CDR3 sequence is CASFPNGYEKLFF. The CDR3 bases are TGCGCCAGCTTTCCGAACGGTTATGAAAAACTGTTTTTT.

The CDR3 region has the DNA TGTGCCAGCAGCAAAGGACTAGCGACCCACGAGCAGTACTTC. This encodes CASSKGLATHEQYF. J is TRBJ2-7 and V is TRBV21-1; the DNA was not used to check the table's D call, TRBD2. TRBV21-1 is a documented pseudogene. This CDR3 has 14 amino acids.

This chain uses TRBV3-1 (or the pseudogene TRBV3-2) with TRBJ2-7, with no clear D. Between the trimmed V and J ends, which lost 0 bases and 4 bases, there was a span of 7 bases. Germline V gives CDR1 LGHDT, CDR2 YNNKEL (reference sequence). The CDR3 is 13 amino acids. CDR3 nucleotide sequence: TGTGCCAGCAGCCAAGATCTAGTTTACGAGCAGTACTTC. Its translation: CASSQDLVYEQYF.

CDR3 nucleotides: TGTGCCAGCAGACCTAATCCGGGACAGGGGGGGAATGAGCAGTTCTTC. As protein: CASRPNPGQGGNEQFF. V is TRBV28 and J is TRBJ2-1; 11 positions match TRBD1. The CDR3 covers 16 residues. V lost 6 bases to trimming and J lost 7 bases; unmatched junction nucleotides: 11. Germline V CDR1 and CDR2: MDHEN, SYDVKM.

CDR3 loop: CASRRDTGELFF. The CDR3, as DNA: TGTGCCAGCAGGAGGGACACCGGGGAGCTGTTTTTT. The chain joins TRBV3-1 (or the pseudogene TRBV3-2) to TRBJ2-2; D is possibly TRBD2 (5 bases). Per germline, CDR1 LGHDT and CDR2 YNNKEL (reference sequence). The V end was cut by 6 bases, the J end by 3 bases, with 5 bases between. CDR3 length: 12 amino acids.

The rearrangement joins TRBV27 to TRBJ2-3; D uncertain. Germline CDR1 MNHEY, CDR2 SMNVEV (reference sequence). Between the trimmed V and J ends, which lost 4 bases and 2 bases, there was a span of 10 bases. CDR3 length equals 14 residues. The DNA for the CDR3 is TGTGCCAGCAGTTCCCGGCGGATCACAGATACGCAGTATTTT. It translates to CASSSRRITDTQYF.

The CDR3 reads CASSVYRDQETQYF. The DNA of the CDR3 is TGTGCCAGCAGCGTCTACAGGGACCAAGAGACCCAGTACTTC. V usage is TRBV11-2 and J usage is TRBJ2-5; possible D gene TRBD1, 6 bases. Trimming pared 5 bases from V and 0 bases from J, leaving 10 bases between. The CDR3 runs to 14 residues. The germline V gene has CDR1 SGHAT and CDR2 FQNNGV.

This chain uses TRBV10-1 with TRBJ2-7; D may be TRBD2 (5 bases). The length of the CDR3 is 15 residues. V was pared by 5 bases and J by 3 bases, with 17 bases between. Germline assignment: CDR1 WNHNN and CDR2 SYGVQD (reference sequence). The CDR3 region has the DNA TGCGCCAGCAGTAATCCGGGATTGTCGATCTACGAGCAGTACTTC. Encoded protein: CASSNPGLSIYEQYF.

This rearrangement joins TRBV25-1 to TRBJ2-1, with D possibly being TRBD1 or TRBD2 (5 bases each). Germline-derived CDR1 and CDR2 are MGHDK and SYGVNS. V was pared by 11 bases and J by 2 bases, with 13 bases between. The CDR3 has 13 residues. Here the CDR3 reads CAFAQGPYNEQFF. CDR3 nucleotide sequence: TGTGCCTTCGCGCAGGGACCCTACAATGAGCAGTTCTTC.

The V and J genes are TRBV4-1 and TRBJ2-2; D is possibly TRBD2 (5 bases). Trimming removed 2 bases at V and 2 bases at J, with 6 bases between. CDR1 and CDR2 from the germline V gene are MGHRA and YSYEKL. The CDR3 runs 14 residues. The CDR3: CASSQPGNTGELFF. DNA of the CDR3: TGCGCCAGCAGCCAACCGGGAAACACCGGGGAGCTGTTTTTT.

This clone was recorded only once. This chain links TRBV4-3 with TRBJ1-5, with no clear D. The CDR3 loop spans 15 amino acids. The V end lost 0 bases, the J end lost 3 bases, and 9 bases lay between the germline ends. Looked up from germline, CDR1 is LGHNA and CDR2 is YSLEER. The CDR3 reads CASSQDGKFNQPQHF. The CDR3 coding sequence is TGCGCCAGCAGCCAAGATGGCAAGTTCAATCAGCCCCAGCATTTT.

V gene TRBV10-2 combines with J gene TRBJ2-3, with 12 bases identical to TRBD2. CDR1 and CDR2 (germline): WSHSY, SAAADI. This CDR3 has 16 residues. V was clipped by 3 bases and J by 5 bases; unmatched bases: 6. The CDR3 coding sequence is TGCGCCAGCAGTGACCTAGCGGGGGGGCCGGGAGATACGCAGTATTTT. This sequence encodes CASSDLAGGPGDTQYF.

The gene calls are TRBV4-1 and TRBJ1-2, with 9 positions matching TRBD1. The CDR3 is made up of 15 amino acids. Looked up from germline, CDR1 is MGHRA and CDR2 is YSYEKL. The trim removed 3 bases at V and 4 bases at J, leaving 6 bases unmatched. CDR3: CASSQGQGKGYGYTF. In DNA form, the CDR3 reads TGCGCCAGCAGCCAGGGACAGGGAAAGGGCTATGGCTACACCTTC.

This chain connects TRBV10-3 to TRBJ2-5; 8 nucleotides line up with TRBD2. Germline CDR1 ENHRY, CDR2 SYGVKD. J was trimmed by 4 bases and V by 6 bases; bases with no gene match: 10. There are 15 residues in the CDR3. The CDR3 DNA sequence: TGTGCCATCAGGAACGGACTAGCCGAAGGAGAGACCCAGTACTTC. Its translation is CAIRNGLAEGETQYF.

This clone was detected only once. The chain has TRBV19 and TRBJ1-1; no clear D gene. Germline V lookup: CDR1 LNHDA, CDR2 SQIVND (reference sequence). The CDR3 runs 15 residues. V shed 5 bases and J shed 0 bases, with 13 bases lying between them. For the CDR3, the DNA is TGTGCCAGTAGTCCACAAGCTGGGATGAACACTGAAGCTTTCTTT. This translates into CASSPQAGMNTEAFF.

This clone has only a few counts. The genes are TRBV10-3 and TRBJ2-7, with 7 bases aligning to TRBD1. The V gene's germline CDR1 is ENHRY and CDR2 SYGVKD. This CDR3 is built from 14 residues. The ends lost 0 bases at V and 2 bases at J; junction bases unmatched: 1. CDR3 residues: CAISESGGPYEQYF. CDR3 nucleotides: TGTGCCATCAGTGAGTCAGGGGGCCCCTACGAGCAGTACTTC.